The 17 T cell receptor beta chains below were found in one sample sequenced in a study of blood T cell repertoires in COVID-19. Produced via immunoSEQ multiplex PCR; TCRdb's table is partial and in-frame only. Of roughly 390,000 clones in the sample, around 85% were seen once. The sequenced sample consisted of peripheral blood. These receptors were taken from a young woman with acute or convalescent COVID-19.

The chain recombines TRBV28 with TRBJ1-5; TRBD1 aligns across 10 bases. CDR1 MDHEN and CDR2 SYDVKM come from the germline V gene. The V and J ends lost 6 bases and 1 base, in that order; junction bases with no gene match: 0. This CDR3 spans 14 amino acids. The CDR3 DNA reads TGTGCCAGCAGGACAGGGGGCAGCAATCAGCCCCAGCATTTT. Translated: CASRTGGSNQPQHF.

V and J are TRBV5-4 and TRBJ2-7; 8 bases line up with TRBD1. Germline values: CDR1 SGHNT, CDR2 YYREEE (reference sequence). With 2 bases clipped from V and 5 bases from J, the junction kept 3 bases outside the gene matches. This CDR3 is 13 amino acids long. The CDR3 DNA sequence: TGTGCCAGCAGCTTCCAGGGGGCGGACGAGCAGTACTTC. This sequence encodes CASSFQGADEQYF.

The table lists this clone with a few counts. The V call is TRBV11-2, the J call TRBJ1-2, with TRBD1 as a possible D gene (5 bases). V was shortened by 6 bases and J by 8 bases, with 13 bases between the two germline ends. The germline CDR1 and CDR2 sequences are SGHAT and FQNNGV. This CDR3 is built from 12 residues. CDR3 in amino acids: CASSSGNRGYTF. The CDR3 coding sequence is TGTGCCAGCAGTTCAGGGAATCGGGGCTACACCTTC.

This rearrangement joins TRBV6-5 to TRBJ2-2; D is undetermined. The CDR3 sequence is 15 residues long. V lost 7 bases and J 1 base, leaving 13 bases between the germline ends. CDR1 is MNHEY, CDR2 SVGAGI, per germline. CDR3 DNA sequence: TGTGCCAGCAAAAGTCAGGCAGGGAACACCGGGGAGCTGTTTTTT. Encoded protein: CASKSQAGNTGELFF.

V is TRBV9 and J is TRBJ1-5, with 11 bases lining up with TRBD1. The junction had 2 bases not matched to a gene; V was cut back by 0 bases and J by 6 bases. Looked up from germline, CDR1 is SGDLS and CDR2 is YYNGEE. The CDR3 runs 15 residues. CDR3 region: CASSVGTGGGQPQHF. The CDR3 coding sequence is TGTGCCAGCAGCGTAGGGACAGGGGGCGGTCAGCCCCAGCATTTT.

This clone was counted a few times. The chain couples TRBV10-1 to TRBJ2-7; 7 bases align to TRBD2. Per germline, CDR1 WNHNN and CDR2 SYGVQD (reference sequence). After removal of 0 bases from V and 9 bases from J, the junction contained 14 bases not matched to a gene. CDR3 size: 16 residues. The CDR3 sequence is CASSESGALLSGGQYF. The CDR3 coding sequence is TGCGCCAGCAGTGAGTCTGGGGCCCTGTTGTCGGGGGGGCAGTACTTC.

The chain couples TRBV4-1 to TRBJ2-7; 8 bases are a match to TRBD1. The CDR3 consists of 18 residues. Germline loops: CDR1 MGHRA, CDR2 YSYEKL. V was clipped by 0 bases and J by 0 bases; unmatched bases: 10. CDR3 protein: CASSQDAGGPVSSYEQYF. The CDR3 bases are TGCGCCAGCAGCCAAGATGCAGGGGGCCCTGTTAGCTCCTACGAGCAGTACTTC.

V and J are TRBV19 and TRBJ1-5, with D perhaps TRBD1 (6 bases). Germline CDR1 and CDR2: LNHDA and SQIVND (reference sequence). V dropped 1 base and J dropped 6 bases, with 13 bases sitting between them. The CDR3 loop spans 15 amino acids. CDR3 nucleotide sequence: TGTGCCAGTAGTATAGGACAGGCCACCGCTCAGCCCCAGCATTTT. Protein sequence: CASSIGQATAQPQHF.

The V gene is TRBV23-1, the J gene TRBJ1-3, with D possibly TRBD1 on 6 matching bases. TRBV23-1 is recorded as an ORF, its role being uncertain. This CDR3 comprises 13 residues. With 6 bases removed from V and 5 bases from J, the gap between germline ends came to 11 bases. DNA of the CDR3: TGCGCCAGCAGACAGGGAAGCAGAAACACCATATATTTT. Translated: CASRQGSRNTIYF.

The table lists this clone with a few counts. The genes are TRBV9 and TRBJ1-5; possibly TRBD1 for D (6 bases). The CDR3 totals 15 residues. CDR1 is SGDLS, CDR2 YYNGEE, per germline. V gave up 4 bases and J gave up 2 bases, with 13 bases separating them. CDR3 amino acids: CASSLRGTGNQPQHF. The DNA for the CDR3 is TGTGCCAGCAGCCTAAGGGGGACCGGCAATCAGCCCCAGCATTTT.

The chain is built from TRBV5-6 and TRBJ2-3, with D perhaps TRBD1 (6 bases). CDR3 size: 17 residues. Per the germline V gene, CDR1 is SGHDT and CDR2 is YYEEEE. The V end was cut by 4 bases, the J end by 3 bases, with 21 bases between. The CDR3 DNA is TGTGCCAGCAGCCCCCGGGACAAAAGGCTGAGTACAGATACGCAGTATTTT. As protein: CASSPRDKRLSTDTQYF.

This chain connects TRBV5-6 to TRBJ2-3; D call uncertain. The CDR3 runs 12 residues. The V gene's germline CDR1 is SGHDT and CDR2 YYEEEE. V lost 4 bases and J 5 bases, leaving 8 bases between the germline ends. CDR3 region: CASSPTGDTQYF. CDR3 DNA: TGTGCCAGCAGCCCCACGGGAGATACGCAGTATTTT. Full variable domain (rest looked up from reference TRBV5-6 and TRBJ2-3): DAGVTQSPTHLIKTRGQQVTLRCSPKSGHDTVSWYQQALGQGPQFIFQYYEEEERQRGNFPDRFSGHQFPNYSSELNVNALLLGDSALYLCASSPTGDTQYFGPGTRLTVL.

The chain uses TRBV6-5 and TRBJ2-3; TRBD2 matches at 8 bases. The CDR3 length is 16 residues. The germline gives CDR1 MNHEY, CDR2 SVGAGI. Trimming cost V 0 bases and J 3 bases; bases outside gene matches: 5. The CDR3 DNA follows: TGTGCCAGCAGTTACTCGAATCGGGGGGGGACAGATACGCAGTATTTT. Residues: CASSYSNRGGTDTQYF.

CDR3 in DNA: TGTGCCAGCAGCCCCTCCGTCGGTTTCACTGAAGCTTTCTTT. Translated, it gives CASSPSVGFTEAFF. The genes are TRBV9 and TRBJ1-1; D gene uncertain. Germline CDR1 reads SGDLS; CDR2 reads YYNGEE. Deletions cut 4 bases from V and 4 bases from J, with 14 bases between. This CDR3 contains 14 residues. Supplemented by reference TRBV9 and TRBJ1-1, the full variable domain reads DSGVTQTPKHLITATGQRVTLRCSPRSGDLSVYWYQQSLDQGLQFLIQYYNGEERAKGNILERFSAQQFPDLHSELNLSSLELGDSALYFCASSPSVGFTEAFFGQGTRLTVV.

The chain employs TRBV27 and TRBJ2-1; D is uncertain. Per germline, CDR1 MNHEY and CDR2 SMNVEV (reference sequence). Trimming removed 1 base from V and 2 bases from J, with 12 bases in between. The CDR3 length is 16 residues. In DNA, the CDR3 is TGTGCCAGCAGTTTATTTTCGGCGGATCCCTACAATGAGCAGTTCTTC. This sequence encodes CASSLFSADPYNEQFF.

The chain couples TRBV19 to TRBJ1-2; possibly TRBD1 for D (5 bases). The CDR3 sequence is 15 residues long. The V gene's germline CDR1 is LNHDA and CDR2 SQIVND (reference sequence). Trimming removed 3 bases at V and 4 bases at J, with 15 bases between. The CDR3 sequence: CASSISGGPGYGYTF. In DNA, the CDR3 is TGTGCCAGTAGTATCAGCGGGGGACCGGGCTATGGCTACACCTTC.

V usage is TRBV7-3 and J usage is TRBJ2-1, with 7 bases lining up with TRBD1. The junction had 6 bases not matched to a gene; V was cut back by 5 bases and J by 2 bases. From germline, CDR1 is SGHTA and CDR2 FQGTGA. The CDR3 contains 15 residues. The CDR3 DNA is TGTGCCAGCAGCCTTGACGGGACAGCCTACAATGAGCAGTTCTTC. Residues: CASSLDGTAYNEQFF. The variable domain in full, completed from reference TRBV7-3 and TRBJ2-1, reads GAGVSQTPSNKVTEKGKYVELRCDPISGHTALYWYRQSLGQGPEFLIYFQGTGAADDSGLPNDRFFAVRPEGSVSTLKIQRTERGDSAVYLCASSLDGTAYNEQFFGPGTRLTVL.